The clone carrying this T cell receptor beta chain was seen only a few times. The antigen is undetermined. This sample was taken from a study of identical twins. Study-wide results and limits: Where out-of-frame alpha sequences were twin-shared, they showed excess low generation probability.

With V trimmed by 5 bases and J by 5 bases, 13 bases remained unmatched. CDR3 length: 17 residues. Germline values: CDR1 LGHNT, CDR2 FRNRAP. TCRdb itself ran the 5' RACE reads through MiXCR, one entry per CDR3 protein. Of some 240,000 distinct CDR3 sequences in the sample, around 8% are singletons; the top ten hold less than 4%. This sample also belongs to another study, concerning yellow fever vaccine responses in identical twins.

Sequenced input: CD8+ T cells sorted from blood. This clonotype was obtained from a woman under 30 in good health. The gene calls are TRBV12-5 and TRBJ2-1; 9 bases fit TRBD2. The CDR3 region is CASGLSTTSGPNNEQFF. CDR3 in DNA: TGTGCTAGTGGTCTTTCTACCACTAGCGGGCCAAACAATGAGCAGTTCTTC.